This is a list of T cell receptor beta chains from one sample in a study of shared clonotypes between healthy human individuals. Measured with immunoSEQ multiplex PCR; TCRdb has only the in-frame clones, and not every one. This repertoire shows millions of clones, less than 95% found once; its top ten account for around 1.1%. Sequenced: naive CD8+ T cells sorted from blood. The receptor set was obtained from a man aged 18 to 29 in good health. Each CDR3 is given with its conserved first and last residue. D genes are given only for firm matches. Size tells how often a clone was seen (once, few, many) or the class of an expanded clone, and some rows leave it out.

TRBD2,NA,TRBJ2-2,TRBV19,TGTGCCAGTAGTTTCCCAGCGGGGACCACATTCAGCGGGGAGCTGTTTTTT,CASSFPAGTTFSGELFF
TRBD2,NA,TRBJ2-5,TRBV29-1,TGCAGCGTTGAGCTGGGACTACCCCAGTACTTC,CSVELGLPQYF
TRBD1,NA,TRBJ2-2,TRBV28,TGTGCCAGCTATACTCCGGGACAGGGATCCGGGGAGCTGTTTTTT,CASYTPGQGSGELFF
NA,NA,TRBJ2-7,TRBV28,TGTGCCAGCAGTTTAATAGGGGCCTCCTACGAGCAGTACTTC,CASSLIGASYEQYF
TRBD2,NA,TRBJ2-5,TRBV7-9,TGTGCCAGCAGCCCCCGGTGGGGGGGGTCGACCCAGTACTTC,CASSPRWGGSTQYF
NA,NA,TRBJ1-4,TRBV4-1,TGCGCCAGCAGCCAACAGGGATCTAGTATGGAAAAACTGTTTTTT,CASSQQGSSMEKLFF
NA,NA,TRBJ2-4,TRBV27,TGTGCCAGCAGTTCCCTAGCAGTAGGTGGCGCGGCCAAAAACATTCAGTACTTC,CASSSLAVGGAAKNIQYF
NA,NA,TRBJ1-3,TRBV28,TGTGCCAGCAGTTTTGAAGGAACTGGAAACACCATATATTTT,CASSFEGTGNTIYF
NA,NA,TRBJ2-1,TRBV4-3,TGCGCCAGCAGCCAAGATCGGGATCGCTATGAGCAGTTCTTC,CASSQDRDRYEQFF
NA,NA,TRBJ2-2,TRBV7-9,TGTGCCAGCAGTTTATCTATAGGTCTAGCCACCGGGGAGCTGTTTTTT,CASSLSIGLATGELFF
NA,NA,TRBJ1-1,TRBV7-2,TGTGCCAGCAGCGCTTACAGGGCGATACAGGCTTTCTTT,CASSAYRAIQAFF
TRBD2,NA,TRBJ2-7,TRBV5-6,TGTGCCAGCAGCTCAGGACTAGCGGTAACCTACGAGCAGTACTTC,CASSSGLAVTYEQYF
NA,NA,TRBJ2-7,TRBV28,TGTGCCAGCAGTTTGGGTTATTGGGACGGCTCCTACGAGCAGTACTTC,CASSLGYWDGSYEQYF
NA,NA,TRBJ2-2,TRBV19,TGTGCCAGTAGTTGGGGAGGCGGGGAGCTGTTTTTT,CASSWGGGELFF
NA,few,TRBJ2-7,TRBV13,TGTGCCAGCAGCTTAGGGGAGGCCTACGAGCAGTACTTC,CASSLGEAYEQYF
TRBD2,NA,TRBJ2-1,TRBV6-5,TGTGCCTCACAAGGACTAGGCCTGGAGAATGAGCAGTTCTTC,CASQGLGLENEQFF
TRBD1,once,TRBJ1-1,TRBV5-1,TGCGCCAGCAGCTTGGTAGGACAGGGAGGCCCTGAAGCTTTCTTT,CASSLVGQGGPEAFF
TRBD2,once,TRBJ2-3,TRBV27,TGTGCCAGCAGTCCAACTAGCGGGGGCACAGATACGCAGTATTTT,CASSPTSGGTDTQYF
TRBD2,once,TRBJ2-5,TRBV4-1,TGCGCCAGCAGCCAGGGGCCGGCTAGCGGGGCGGGGACCCAGTACTTC,CASSQGPASGAGTQYF
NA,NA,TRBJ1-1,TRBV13,TGTGCCAGCAGCCCTTCACCCGGCTCGGGCACTGAAGCTTTCTTT,CASSPSPGSGTEAFF
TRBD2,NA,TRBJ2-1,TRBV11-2,TGTGCCAGCACCCTAACTAGCGGGGGGTACAATGAGCAGTTCTTC,CASTLTSGGYNEQFF
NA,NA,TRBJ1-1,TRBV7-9,TGTGCCAGCAGCTTAGGGACTTCCACTGAAGCTTTCTTT,CASSLGTSTEAFF
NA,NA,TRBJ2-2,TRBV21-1,TGTGCCAGCAGCAATCAGCGGGGGCCCGGGGAGCTGTTTTTT,CASSNQRGPGELFF
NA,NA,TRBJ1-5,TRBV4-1,TGCGCCAGCAGCCAGGAGCAGGGAAATCAGCCCCAGCATTTT,CASSQEQGNQPQHF
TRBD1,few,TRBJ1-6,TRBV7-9,TGTGCCAGCAGTTTAACGCCGGGACAGGGGCGTTCACCCCTCCACTTT,CASSLTPGQGRSPLHF
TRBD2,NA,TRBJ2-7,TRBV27,TGTGCCAGCAGTGTGACTAGCGGGAGCTACGAGCAGTACTTC,CASSVTSGSYEQYF
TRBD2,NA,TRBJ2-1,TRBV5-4,TGTGCCAGCAGGATAGCGGGAGCGCCGATTAGCTCCTACAATGAGCAGTTCTTC,CASRIAGAPISSYNEQFF
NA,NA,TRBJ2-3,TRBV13,TGTGCCAGCAGCTTTCCGGGGGCAGGTGCAGATACGCAGTATTTT,CASSFPGAGADTQYF
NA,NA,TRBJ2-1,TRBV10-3,TGTGCCATCAGTGAGTCGACCAGCCGTGGGGGGAATGAGCAGTTCTTC,CAISESTSRGGNEQFF
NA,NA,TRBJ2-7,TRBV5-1,TGCGCCAGCAGCTTGGCCGCGGGATACGAGCAGTACTTC,CASSLAAGYEQYF
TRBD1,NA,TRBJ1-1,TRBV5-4,TGTGCCAGCAGCTACGACAGGGGTACTGAAGCTTTCTTT,CASSYDRGTEAFF
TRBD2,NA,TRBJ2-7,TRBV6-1,TGTGCCAGCAGGCAGGGACTAGCGGCGGCCTACGAGCAGTACTTC,CASRQGLAAAYEQYF
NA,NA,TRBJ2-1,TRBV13,TGTGCCAGCAGCCCAGTGCCACAGGTTTTGGGAGCTGAGCAGTTCTTC,CASSPVPQVLGAEQFF
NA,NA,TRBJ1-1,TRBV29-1,TGCAGCGCCGTGGGCGAAAACACTGAAGCTTTCTTT,CSAVGENTEAFF
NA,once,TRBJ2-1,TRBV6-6,TGTGCCAGCAGTTACTCGTCACAGAGCTCCTACAATGAGCAGTTCTTC,CASSYSSQSSYNEQFF
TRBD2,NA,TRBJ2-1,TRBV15,TGTGCCACCAGCAGAGGCCGACAAGGGAGGGCCAATGAGCAGTTCTTC,CATSRGRQGRANEQFF